These T cell receptor beta chains were read from a single sample in a study of T cells expressing NK-cell markers. TCRdb reprocessed the 5' RACE reads and stores each CDR3 protein as one record, lacking DNA. The repertoire table contains 550,000 to 600,000 distinct CDR3 sequences. Sample: blood T cells: a sorted CD56 or NKG2C T cell subset, CD4+ or CD8+ T cells, or bulk PBMC T cells (not recorded which). Receptors originate from a man aged 18-30 years in good health. Each CDR3 is given with its conserved first and last residue.

j_call,v_call,cdr3_aa
TRBJ2-1,TRBV9,CASSASDEQFF
TRBJ2-7,TRBV3-1,CASSQGLGTAYEQYF
TRBJ1-1,TRBV4-3,CASSQDNIRGTEAFF
TRBJ2-3,TRBV7-9,CASSLYQGRWTDTQYF
TRBJ1-1,TRBV27,CASSPLRRTGVGVKAFF
TRBJ1-6,TRBV7-9,CASSLGFGKLHESPLHF
TRBJ2-5,TRBV28,CASSGAGPETQYF
TRBJ1-6,TRBV6-1,CASSTETAREPLHF
TRBJ2-2,TRBV28,CASSVYQTGELFF
TRBJ2-3,TRBV24-1,CATSDYREADTQYF
TRBJ2-2,TRBV7-2,CASSDGGQGAGGELFF
TRBJ2-5,TRBV20-1,CSARTPQGMWETQYF
TRBJ1-5,TRBV12-3/TRBV12-4,CASSSGGQPQHF
TRBJ2-3,TRBV4-1,CASSLSPRGRGAADTQYF
TRBJ2-7,TRBV18,CASSPPLHRELSYEQYF
TRBJ2-3,TRBV5-1,CASSLGRQSGTGDTQYF
TRBJ2-1,TRBV2,CASSFSAGARNEQFF
TRBJ2-7,TRBV5-4,CASSPAQGASYEQYF
TRBJ2-1,TRBV7-9,CASSNRDKYNEQFF
TRBJ2-1,TRBV4-1,CASSQDDSSTYNEQFF
TRBJ2-1,TRBV14,CASSPRAHGVYNEQFF
TRBJ2-1,TRBV5-1,CASSPGLAGGIAYNEQFF
TRBJ1-2,TRBV11-2,CASSLAGWEDGYTF
TRBJ2-1,TRBV10-3,CAIRTLSYNEQFF
TRBJ1-2,TRBV6-5,CASSSRTGGGYGYTF
TRBJ2-5,TRBV21-1,CASSKVSSQETQYF
TRBJ2-1,TRBV6-2/TRBV6-3,CASKFETSSYNEQFF
TRBJ1-1,TRBV30,CAWNAARRTEAFF
TRBJ2-3,TRBV9,CASSVEGYDTQYF
TRBJ2-2,TRBV19,CASKGTSGLTGELFF
TRBJ2-2,TRBV4-3,CASSQAPGTASDGELFF
TRBJ2-1,TRBV18,CASSPVGGYNEQFF
TRBJ2-1,TRBV6-5,CASSYRMGAANNEQFF
TRBJ2-3,TRBV11-2,CASSFPLAGGPPDTQYF
TRBJ2-1,TRBV18,CASSPPIGRADYNEQFF
TRBJ2-1,TRBV7-9,CASSTFAGQGGNEQFF
TRBJ2-3,TRBV20-1,CSARRPGLATYTQYF
TRBJ2-5,TRBV12-3/TRBV12-4,CASSLASGGGETQYF
TRBJ1-4,TRBV29-1,CTDDRGEFRTNEKLFF
TRBJ2-1,TRBV5-1,CASHLAGGSNEQFF
TRBJ1-1,TRBV7-9,CASSLARGDLGTEAFF
TRBJ1-1,TRBV5-1,CASSLAGQAIMNTEAFF
TRBJ2-1,TRBV24-1,CATKDRGVDEQFF
TRBJ2-2,TRBV29-1,CSVEDHRVGELFF
TRBJ2-7,TRBV20-1,CSAPRASEQYF
TRBJ1-1,TRBV29-1,CSVVGQGMSTEAFF